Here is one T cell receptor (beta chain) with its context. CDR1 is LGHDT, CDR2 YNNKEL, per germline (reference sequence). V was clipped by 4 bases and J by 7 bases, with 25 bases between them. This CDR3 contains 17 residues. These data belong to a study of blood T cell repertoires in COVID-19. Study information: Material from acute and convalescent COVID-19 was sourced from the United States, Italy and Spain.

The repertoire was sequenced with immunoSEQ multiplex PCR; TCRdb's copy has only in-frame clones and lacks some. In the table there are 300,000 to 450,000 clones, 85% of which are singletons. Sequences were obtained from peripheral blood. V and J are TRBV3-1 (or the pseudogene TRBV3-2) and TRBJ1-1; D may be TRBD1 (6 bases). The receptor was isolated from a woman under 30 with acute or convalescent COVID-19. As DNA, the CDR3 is TGTGCCAGCAGCCTACATTACAGGGCCGGGGCCGCCATTGAAGCTTTCTTT. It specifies CASSLHYRAGAAIEAFF.